These T cell receptor beta chains were read from a single sample in a study of T cell responses to AZD1222 COVID-19 vaccine. Only in-frame clones appear in the TCRdb table, and some are missing; sequencing was by immunoSEQ multiplex PCR. This table holds around 140,000 clones, around 86% found once. Sequencing was performed on peripheral blood, taken on day 0 of AZD1222 vaccination. These receptors all come from an adult in good health. CDR3s leave out the opening cysteine and the closing phenylalanine or tryptophan. The order of the fields is clone size, V gene, D gene, J gene, CDR3 protein. D genes are given only for firm matches. Expanded clones get a size class; other rows say once, few or many, or leave the size out.

size: NA
V: TRBV9
D: NA
J: TRBJ2-5
CDR3: ASSVGRKETQY

size: NA
V: TRBV9
D: NA
J: TRBJ1-2
CDR3: ASSAPQGWDYGYT

size: NA
V: TRBV3-1/TRBV3-2
D: TRBD1
J: TRBJ1-1
CDR3: ASRQGAVSTEAF

size: NA
V: TRBV7-8
D: TRBD1
J: TRBJ2-1
CDR3: ASSRDRGAVNEQF

size: NA
V: TRBV10-2
D: TRBD2
J: TRBJ2-3
CDR3: ATLAGGITDTQY

size: NA
V: TRBV5-1
D: NA
J: TRBJ1-1
CDR3: ASSLEIMNTEAF

size: NA
V: TRBV30
D: NA
J: TRBJ2-4
CDR3: AWSVNGRNIQY

size: NA
V: TRBV10-3
D: NA
J: TRBJ2-1
CDR3: AISERWGRNEQF

size: NA
V: TRBV12-3/TRBV12-4
D: NA
J: TRBJ2-7
CDR3: ASSADSSYEQY

size: NA
V: TRBV7-8
D: NA
J: TRBJ1-5
CDR3: ASSAFSNQPQH

size: NA
V: TRBV5-1
D: NA
J: TRBJ1-1
CDR3: ASSLTWGADTEAF

size: few
V: TRBV5-5
D: NA
J: TRBJ2-1
CDR3: ASSLGDRSSYNEQF

size: once
V: TRBV7-2
D: NA
J: TRBJ1-2
CDR3: ASTRGWANYGYT

size: NA
V: TRBV3-1/TRBV3-2
D: TRBD1
J: TRBJ1-2
CDR3: ASSQDRSSGQGASYT

size: NA
V: TRBV7-8
D: NA
J: TRBJ2-7
CDR3: ASSDTGHEQY

size: NA
V: TRBV7-2
D: TRBD1
J: TRBJ2-7
CDR3: ASSLAGTGAYYEQY

size: NA
V: TRBV6-5
D: NA
J: TRBJ2-7
CDR3: ASSSGRRGAHEQY

size: NA
V: TRBV11-2
D: NA
J: TRBJ2-7
CDR3: ASSEGSGFPYEQY

size: NA
V: TRBV6-5
D: NA
J: TRBJ1-6
CDR3: ASTSTYNSPLH

size: NA
V: TRBV3-1/TRBV3-2
D: NA
J: TRBJ1-1
CDR3: ASSTGTKVEAF

size: NA
V: TRBV7-2
D: NA
J: TRBJ2-3
CDR3: ASSFTPGRYTDTQY

size: NA
V: TRBV7-8
D: NA
J: TRBJ1-4
CDR3: ASSLGGGDEKLF

size: NA
V: TRBV27
D: NA
J: TRBJ2-1
CDR3: ASSLKQGIRLGEQF

size: NA
V: TRBV28
D: NA
J: TRBJ1-4
CDR3: ASFIEQGGVGKLF

size: NA
V: TRBV7-9
D: NA
J: TRBJ1-6
CDR3: ASSSGSEGAPLH

size: NA
V: TRBV19
D: NA
J: TRBJ1-1
CDR3: ASSIDNGVGRGRRNTEAF

size: NA
V: TRBV7-2
D: TRBD1
J: TRBJ1-6
CDR3: ASSLGTGSYSPLH

size: few
V: TRBV28
D: NA
J: TRBJ2-1
CDR3: ASSLLQRSSYNEQF

size: NA
V: TRBV28
D: TRBD1
J: TRBJ2-1
CDR3: ASSDRPQGAHNNEQF

size: NA
V: TRBV7-2
D: NA
J: TRBJ2-3
CDR3: ASSLDRDTQY

size: NA
V: TRBV3-1/TRBV3-2
D: NA
J: TRBJ2-2
CDR3: ASSHLDINTGELF

size: NA
V: TRBV6-5
D: NA
J: TRBJ1-2
CDR3: ASSSGYGYT